This T cell receptor (beta chain) was sequenced for a study of T cell clusters in autoimmune cytopenias. A note on this clonotype: Its target is not known.

Approximately 36,000 genome equivalents of blood DNA were amplified for TRB. TRB rearrangements were amplified by touch-down multiplex PCR with mixed TRB-A/B primers. Following a re-call of the multiplex PCR reads, TCRdb has one entry per CDR3 protein and lacks DNA. Its listing shows roughly 2,300 distinct CDR3 sequences. Points from the study as a whole: The cluster-lack signature was not seen for secondary cytopenia versus chronic lymphocytic leukemia.

This receptor was taken from a human donor with an autoimmune cytopenia or autoimmune hepatitis (not recorded which). Sequences were obtained from peripheral blood.

The CDR3 reads CASSYSNPVYNEQFF. The J gene is TRBJ2-1, the V gene TRBV6-2 or TRBV6-3. The V gene's germline CDR1 is MNHEY and CDR2 SVGEGT. The CDR3 contains 15 residues.